This TCR beta chain appears in the sequencing data of a study of cytomegalovirus exposure and HLA in healthy donors. Study details: The same platform was used for the 100 to 150 validation repertoires and the approximately 670 first-cohort repertoires, a later analysis reported. Notes on the study in general: The classifier reportedly diagnosed cytomegalovirus status with high specificity and sensitivity. Altogether, more than 150 TCR beta chains were recorded as cytomegalovirus-associated.

Clones were sequenced by immunoSEQ multiplex PCR, and TCRdb holds only the in-frame ones, with some missing. Of about 150,000 clones in the sample, 85% to 90% are singletons; the top ten hold around 3.4%. This clone was seen a single time. Its antigen is currently unknown. It was the roughly 120-subject validation cohort, separate from the roughly 700-subject first cohort, to which the donors belonged. The germline gives CDR1 ENHRY, CDR2 SYGVKD. The CDR3 loop spans 12 amino acids. V was clipped by 8 bases and J by 3 bases, with 8 bases between them. The chain recombines TRBV10-3 with TRBJ2-1; tentative D call: TRBD2 (5 bases). The sequence was obtained from a woman in her late teens or twenties in good health and CMV-seropositive. Material for sequencing was PBMCs. DNA of the CDR3: TGTGCCATCGCCACTAGCTACAATGAGCAGTTCTTC. Translating gives CAIATSYNEQFF.